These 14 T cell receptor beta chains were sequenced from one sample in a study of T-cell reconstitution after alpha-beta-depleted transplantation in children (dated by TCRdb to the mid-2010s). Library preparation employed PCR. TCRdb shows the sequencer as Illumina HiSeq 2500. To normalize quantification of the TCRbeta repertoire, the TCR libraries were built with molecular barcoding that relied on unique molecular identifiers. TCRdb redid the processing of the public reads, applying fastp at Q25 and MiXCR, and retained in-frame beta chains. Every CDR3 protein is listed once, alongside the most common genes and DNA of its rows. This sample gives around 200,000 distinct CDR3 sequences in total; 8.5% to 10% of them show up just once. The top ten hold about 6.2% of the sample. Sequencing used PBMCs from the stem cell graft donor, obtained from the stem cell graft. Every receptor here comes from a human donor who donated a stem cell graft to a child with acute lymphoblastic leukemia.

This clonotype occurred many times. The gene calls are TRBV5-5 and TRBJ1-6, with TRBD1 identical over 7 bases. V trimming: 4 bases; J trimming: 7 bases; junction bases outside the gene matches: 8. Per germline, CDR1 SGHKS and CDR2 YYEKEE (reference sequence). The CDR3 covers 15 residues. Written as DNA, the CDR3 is TGTGCCAGCAGCCGACTACAGGGGAACAATTCACCCCTCCACTTT. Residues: CASSRLQGNNSPLHF.

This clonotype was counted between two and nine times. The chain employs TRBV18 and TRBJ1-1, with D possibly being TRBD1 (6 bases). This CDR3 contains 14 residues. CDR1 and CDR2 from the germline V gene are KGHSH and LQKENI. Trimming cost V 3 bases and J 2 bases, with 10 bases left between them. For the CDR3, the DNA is TGTGCCAGCTCACCTTCGACAGGTAACACTGAAGCTTTCTTT. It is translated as CASSPSTGNTEAFF.

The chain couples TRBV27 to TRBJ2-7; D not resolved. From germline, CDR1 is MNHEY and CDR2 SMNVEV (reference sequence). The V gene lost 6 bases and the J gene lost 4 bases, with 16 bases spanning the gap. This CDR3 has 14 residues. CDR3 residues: CASSDGKSLYEQYF. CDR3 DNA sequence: TGTGCCAGCAGCGACGGCAAAAGTTTATACGAGCAGTACTTC.

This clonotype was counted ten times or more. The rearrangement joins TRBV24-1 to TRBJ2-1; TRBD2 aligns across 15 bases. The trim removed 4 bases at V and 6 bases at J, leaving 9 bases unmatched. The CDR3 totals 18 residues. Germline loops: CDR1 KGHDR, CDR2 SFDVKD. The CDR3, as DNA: TGTGCCACCAGTGACTCCGGGACTAGCGGGGGGCGTCGCAATGAGCAGTTCTTC. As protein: CATSDSGTSGGRRNEQFF.

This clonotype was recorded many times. The CDR3 nucleotides are TGTGCCAGCAGTGACGATCAGGGTGGCACAGATACGCAGTATTTT. Its protein is CASSDDQGGTDTQYF. V usage is TRBV6-4 and J usage is TRBJ2-3, with D possibly matching TRBD1 (5 bases). The CDR3 sequence is 15 residues long. Germline lookup yields CDR1 MRHNA and CDR2 SNTAGT. V was cut by 2 bases and J by 1 base, with 10 bases left in between.

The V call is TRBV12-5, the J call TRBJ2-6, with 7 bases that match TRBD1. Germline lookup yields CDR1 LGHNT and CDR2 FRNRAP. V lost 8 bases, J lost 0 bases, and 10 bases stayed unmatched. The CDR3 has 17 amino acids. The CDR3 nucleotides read TGTGCTAGTTCTCCGGGACAGACGAGCTCTGGGGCCAACGTCCTGACTTTC. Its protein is CASSPGQTSSGANVLTF.

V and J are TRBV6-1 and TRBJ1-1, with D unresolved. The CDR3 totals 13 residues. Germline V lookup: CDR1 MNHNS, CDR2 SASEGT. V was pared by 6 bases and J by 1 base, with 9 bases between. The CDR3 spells CASRTTGNTEAFF. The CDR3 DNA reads TGTGCCAGCAGAACGACGGGGAACACTGAAGCTTTCTTT.

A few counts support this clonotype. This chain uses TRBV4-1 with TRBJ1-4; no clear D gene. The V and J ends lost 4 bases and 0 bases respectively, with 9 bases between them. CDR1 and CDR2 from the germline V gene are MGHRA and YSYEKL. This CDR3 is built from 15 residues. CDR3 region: CASSPFSATNEKLFF. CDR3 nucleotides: TGCGCCAGCAGCCCGTTTTCTGCAACTAATGAAAAACTGTTTTTT.

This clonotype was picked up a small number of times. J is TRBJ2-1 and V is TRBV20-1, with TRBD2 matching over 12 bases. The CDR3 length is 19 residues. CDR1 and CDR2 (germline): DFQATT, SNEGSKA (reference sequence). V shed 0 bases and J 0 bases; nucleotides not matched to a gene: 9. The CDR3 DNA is TGCAGTGCTAGAGATATGAGACTAGCGGGGGCCCACTCCTACAATGAGCAGTTCTTC. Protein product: CSARDMRLAGAHSYNEQFF.

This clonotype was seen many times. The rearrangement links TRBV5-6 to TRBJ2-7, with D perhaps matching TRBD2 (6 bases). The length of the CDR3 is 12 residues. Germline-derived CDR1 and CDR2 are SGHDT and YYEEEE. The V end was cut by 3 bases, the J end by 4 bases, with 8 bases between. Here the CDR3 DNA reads TGTGCCAGCAGCTACGGGAGTTACGAGCAGTACTTC. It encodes CASSYGSYEQYF.

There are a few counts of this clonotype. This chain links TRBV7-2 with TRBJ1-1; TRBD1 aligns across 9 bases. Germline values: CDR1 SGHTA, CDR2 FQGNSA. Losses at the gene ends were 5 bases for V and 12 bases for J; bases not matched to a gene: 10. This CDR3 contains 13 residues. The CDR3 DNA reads TGTGCCAGCAGCACCGGACAGGGGACCTCGTCTTTCTTT. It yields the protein CASSTGQGTSSFF.

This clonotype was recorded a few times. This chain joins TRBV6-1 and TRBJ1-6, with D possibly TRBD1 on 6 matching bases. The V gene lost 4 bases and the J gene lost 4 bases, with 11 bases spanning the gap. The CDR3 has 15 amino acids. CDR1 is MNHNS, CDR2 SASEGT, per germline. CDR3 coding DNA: TGTGCCAGCAGTGGGACGGGGGCATATAATTCACCCCTCCACTTT. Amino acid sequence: CASSGTGAYNSPLHF.

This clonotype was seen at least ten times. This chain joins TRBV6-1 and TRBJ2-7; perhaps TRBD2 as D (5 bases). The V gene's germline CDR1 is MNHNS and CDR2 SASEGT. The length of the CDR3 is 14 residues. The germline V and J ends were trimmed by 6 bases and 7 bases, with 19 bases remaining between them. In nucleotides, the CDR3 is TGTGCCAGCAGCTCGGACGGCCCTACGGGGGAGCAGTACTTC. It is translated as CASSSDGPTGEQYF.

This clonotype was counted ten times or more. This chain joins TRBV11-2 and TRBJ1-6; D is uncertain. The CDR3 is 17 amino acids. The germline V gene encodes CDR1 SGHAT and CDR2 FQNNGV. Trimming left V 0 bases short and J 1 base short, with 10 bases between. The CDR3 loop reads CASSLDLVLSYNSPLHF. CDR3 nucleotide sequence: TGTGCCAGCAGCTTAGATTTGGTTTTATCCTATAATTCACCCCTCCACTTT.